This TCR beta chain was profiled in a study of blood T cells in healthy people across ages. Sample-barcoded 5' priming and a J-beta primer mix drove a second PCR of roughly 6 to 12 cycles. Tagging of each cDNA molecule was performed by a template-switch adaptor with 12 random nucleotides. MiXCR was run by TCRdb on the 5' RACE reads, yielding one entry per CDR3 protein. The data hold around 1.5 million distinct CDR3 sequences, with roughly 32% observed a single time. The germline CDR1 and CDR2 sequences are LGHDT and YNNKEL (reference sequence). CDR3 length: 16 amino acids. V shed 4 bases, J shed 7 bases, and the junction held 14 bases outside the gene matches.

Sequenced material: blood. This TCR came from a woman younger than 45 in good health. The chain employs TRBV3-1 and TRBJ1-2; 8 bases map to TRBD1. The CDR3 nucleotides are TGTGCCAGCAGCCTCGGACAGGGCACACCCGTAGGTGGCTACACCTTC. It yields the protein CASSLGQGTPVGGYTF.